This entry is about one T cell receptor beta chain. In this sample, this clonotype turned up a few times. There is no known antigen for this receptor. Within one base of it there is no much larger clone, and no base qualities were kept. These data are taken from a study of blood T cells in healthy people across ages (dated by TCRdb to between 2014 and 2017). About the study as a whole: Template switching captured roughly one uniquely barcoded TCR beta cDNA molecule per two T cells in model experiments. The study measured age-related changes in TCR beta repertoire diversity using deep sequencing normalized with unique cDNA molecular identifiers. Donors were grouped into four age groups: young (average approximately 15 years), middle-aged (approximately 41), aged (about 59) and long-lived (around 82). Using the same blood draw, the study looked at two additional independent replicas of 1 million unique cDNA reads for two donors, one aged 18 to 30 and the other aged 80 or older. Paper-wide results and their limitations: Observed TCR beta diversity per million T cells fell roughly linearly with age, and a significant reduction was already apparent by age around 44. Estimates of total diversity from one million sequenced T cells were regarded as lower bounds and underestimates. The percentage of naive T cells measured by flow cytometry correlated strongly with observed TCR beta diversity. Bulk unsorted PBMC profiling prevented conclusive comparison of naive and antigen-experienced compartments. The CMV infection status of donors was not known, potentially confounding age-related changes in expanded clonotypes. Compared with the aged group, the long-lived group had more naive CD4+ T cells, fewer expanded clones and increased TCR diversity, a pattern suggesting age selection.

Spanning cysteine to phenylalanine, the CDR3 consists of 14 amino acids. Only the CDR3 DNA is retained, 42 bases long and in frame from the first base. V and J are trimmed by 3 bases and 6 bases, and the gene matches miss 8 bases of the junction. CDR1 SQVTM and CDR2 ANQGSEA were looked up in the germline V gene. Donors were approximately 42 systemically healthy Caucasian individuals from Russia aged about 6 to 100 years. Around 10 milliliters of peripheral blood were collected from each donor into EDTA-treated Vacutainer tubes. Ficoll-Paque density-gradient centrifugation was used to isolate PBMCs, with at least 7 million obtained per sample. Trizol reagent was used to extract total RNA from PBMCs, with at least 5.5 micrograms per sample. For every donor, flow cytometry on a PBMC aliquot measured the percentage of naive CD45RAhigh/CD27high T cells. Libraries came from 5' RACE. Data came from an Illumina HiSeq 2500. A second PCR of roughly 7 to 12 cycles was run with a J-beta primer mix and a sample-barcoded 5' primer. A template-switch 5' adaptor carrying 12 random nucleotides introduced a unique molecular identifier onto each TCR beta cDNA molecule. At least 3 million CDR3-containing paired-end reads were obtained from each sample. All of the RNA was converted into first-strand cDNA using the Mint cDNA synthesis kit, with a TRBC-specific oligonucleotide serving as the primer. All cDNA was treated with uracil-DNA glycosylase and then went through a first 18-cycle PCR with the universal primers M1SS and BC2_uni_R. Concerning the study's data processing: Each sample was normalized by randomly selecting 1 million high-quality reads, each carrying a distinct molecular identifier. Reads sharing molecular identifiers were discarded rather than binned into consensus sequences. MiTCR, set to a Q25 quality threshold and the strictest error-elimination algorithm, was used for CDR3 identification, clonotype clustering and error correction. A nonparametric unseen species model with Euler transformation was used to estimate lower-bound total TCR beta diversity. TCRdb itself trimmed the public reads at Q25 with fastp, ran MiXCR and retained productive beta chains. Rows are unified per CDR3 protein, each entry keeping the most common DNA and genes. These V and J calls derive from TCRdb rather than the authors' analysis. Here the sample has over a million distinct CDR3 sequences; under 30% occur a single time. The top ten clones comprise approximately 0.79% of the sample.

These data are also associated with another study on T cells of mothers and their children. The second study's authors report: Nine systemically healthy Caucasian individuals, comprising three mothers and their six children, were included as donors. cDNA synthesis used all of the extracted RNA, with approximately 1.4 ug of RNA in each 15 ul reaction. In the second PCR, the M1S primer introduced both the sample barcodes and 2-4 random nucleotides. Over 8.5 million TCR beta CDR3 reads were obtained for each mother, and around 2.7 million reads were obtained for each child. Thymic selection similarly shapes TCR recombination output in related and unrelated pairs, with minor effect from inherited differences. Normalized repertoire overlap was always slightly but never significantly higher in related than unrelated mother-child pairs. With a sensitivity of approximately 100 clones per million clonotypes, no persistent microchimeric T cell clones were detected. Deep NGS was used in the study to compare the TCR beta repertoires of mothers and children and to look for features that separate related mother-child pairs from unrelated individuals. The mean age was 40 +/- 4 years for the mothers and approximately 11 +/- 4 years for the children. After adapters were ligated using NEBNext reagents, the libraries underwent 100+100 nt paired-end sequencing on an Illumina HiSeq 2000. Mother and child libraries were prepared a month apart and sequenced in separate runs to prevent cross-contamination. Each donor had between 500,000 and 2,000,000 distinct TCR beta clonotypes identified. Naive TCR beta clonotypes were estimated from low-frequency clonotypes matched to each donor's FACS-determined naive share, without sorting.

Sample: blood. The receptor was derived from a girl aged 2-15 years in good health. This sequence uses TRBV29-1 and TRBJ2-5; the junction holds 9 bases that match TRBD2. The CDR3 in this case is CSVDTPSGEQTQYF. The nucleotide sequence is TGCAGCGTTGATACTCCTAGCGGGGAGCAGACCCAGTACTTC.